This T cell receptor (beta chain) was sequenced in a study of T cells after yellow fever vaccination. Study-level background: Fractions of limited cellularity were prepared by means of SMART-Seq v4 Ultra Low Input.

General observations from the study: Peak timing came faster in the weaker secondary response, day 5 versus 15. Reappearing after the booster were most of the clones from primary vaccination (about 96% CD4, 88% CD8).

5'RACE template switching produced TCR cDNA carrying a universal primer site and UMIs. From the 5' RACE reads, TCRdb called clonotypes with MiXCR, one entry per CDR3 protein. The profile shows 500,000 to 650,000 distinct CDR3 sequences, 17% of them singletons. On this clonotype: Its antigen is currently unknown.

Trimming cost V 0 bases and J 8 bases; bases outside gene matches: 8. The CDR3 is made up of 16 amino acids. CDR1 and CDR2 (germline): SGHDT, YYEEEE. The TCR originated in a man aged 18-30 years who received the YFV17D yellow fever vaccine. The input for sequencing was PBMCs, taken less than 6 days after the first yellow fever vaccination. This chain links TRBV5-6 with TRBJ2-3; TRBD2 agrees at 11 bases. In DNA form, the CDR3 reads TGTGCCAGCAGCTTGGATCCCGGGACTAGCGGCGGTACGCAGTATTTT. Translation gives CASSLDPGTSGGTQYF.